Shown below are 21 T cell receptor beta chains from a single sample sequenced in a study of regulatory dendritic cells for organ transplantation. Sorted subsets were CFSE-labeled and cultured 4 to 6 days with allogeneic dendritic cells. Profiled with immunoSEQ multiplex PCR; TCRdb holds only in-frame clones, not every one. The top ten clones hold 0.25% to 0.3% of a sample with about 21,000 clones, about 85% of them seen once. Which antigens these TCRs recognize remains unknown. Material: naive CD4+ T cells from blood cultured with dendritic cells. Subset denoted: CD45RA+ naive T cells. The source of these receptors is a human donor in good health.

This chain links TRBV2 with TRBJ2-1, with D perhaps TRBD1 or TRBD2 (5 bases each). Trimming stripped 6 bases from V and 6 bases from J, with 15 bases between. CDR1 and CDR2 from the germline V gene are SNHLY and FYNNEI. The CDR3 length is 14 residues. CDR3 nucleotides: TGTGCCAGCAGCGGCCCGGGACCCCTCAATGAGCAGTTCTTC. It specifies CASSGPGPLNEQFF.

The chain recombines TRBV30 with TRBJ2-7, with D perhaps TRBD2 (5 bases). Germline CDR1 GTSNPN, CDR2 SVGIG (reference sequence). With 2 bases removed from V and 0 bases from J, the gap between germline ends came to 8 bases. The CDR3 extends over 13 amino acids. The CDR3 DNA follows: TGTGCCTGGAGTACGGGGAGCTCCTACGAGCAGTACTTC. It specifies CAWSTGSSYEQYF.

V and J are TRBV28 and TRBJ2-7; D possibly matches TRBD1 or TRBD2 (7 bases each). The CDR3 sequence is 13 residues long. The germline gives CDR1 MDHEN, CDR2 SYDVKM. The ends were cut back, 6 bases at V and 5 bases at J, with 14 bases in the middle. The CDR3 spells CASSLGGGHEQYF. CDR3 DNA sequence: TGTGCCAGCAGCCTGGGAGGGGGCCACGAGCAGTACTTC.

J is TRBJ1-2 and V is TRBV6-5, with D perhaps matching TRBD1 (5 bases). CDR3 length: 11 residues. From germline, CDR1 is MNHEY and CDR2 SVGAGI. Deletions cut 10 bases from V and 7 bases from J, with 13 bases between. CDR3 in DNA: TGTGCCACTGTTTCAGGGAGTGGCTACACCTTC. As protein: CATVSGSGYTF.

The genes are TRBV28 and TRBJ1-5; 8 bases are shared with TRBD1. Germline V gives CDR1 MDHEN, CDR2 SYDVKM. J lost 9 bases, V lost 6 bases, and 13 bases had no gene match. The CDR3 extends over 15 amino acids. The CDR3 DNA is TGTGCCAGCAGCCTCAATCCAGGGGGCGGTTGGCCCCAGCATTTT. Translating gives CASSLNPGGGWPQHF.

The rearrangement uses TRBV7-2 and TRBJ2-1; 7 nucleotides align to TRBD1. CDR1 and CDR2 (germline): SGHTA, FQGNSA. This CDR3 has 15 residues. The ends lost 6 bases at V and 1 base at J; junction bases unmatched: 6. CDR3 region: CASRSTGVSYNEQFF. In DNA, the CDR3 is TGTGCCAGCAGATCAACAGGGGTGTCCTACAATGAGCAGTTCTTC.

The gene calls are TRBV4-3 and TRBJ2-7, with 7 bases aligning to TRBD1. Germline CDR1 reads LGHNA; CDR2 reads YSLEER. J lost 4 bases, V lost 2 bases, and 14 bases had no gene match. CDR3 size: 17 residues. For the CDR3, the DNA is TGCGCCAGCAGCCAACTGACAGGGACGCATGGGTCGTACGAGCAGTACTTC. It is translated as CASSQLTGTHGSYEQYF.

The chain is built from TRBV11-2 and TRBJ2-6; no definite D call. The length of the CDR3 is 19 residues. Per germline, CDR1 SGHAT and CDR2 FQNNGV. The germline V and J ends were trimmed by 1 base and 0 bases, with 16 bases remaining between them. CDR3 in DNA: TGTGCCAGCAGCTTAGGGCGATCGGCATCTAGCTCTGGGGCCAACGTCCTGACTTTC. Translating gives CASSLGRSASSSGANVLTF. The variable domain in full, with the rest retrieved from reference TRBV11-2 and TRBJ2-6, is EAGVAQSPRYKIIEKRQSVAFWCNPISGHATLYWYQQILGQGPKLLIQFQNNGVVDDSQLPKDRFSAERLKGVDSTLKIQPAKLEDSAVYLCASSLGRSASSSGANVLTFGAGSRLTVL.

The J gene is TRBJ2-3, the V gene TRBV7-2, with D perhaps TRBD1 or TRBD2 (6 bases each). This CDR3 has 16 amino acids. Trimming took 4 bases from V and 3 from J, leaving 17 bases between them. Germline V gene lookup returns CDR1 SGHTA and CDR2 FQGNSA. This CDR3 is CASSSPPPGATDTQYF. CDR3 bases: TGTGCCAGCAGCTCCCCTCCACCGGGGGCGACAGATACGCAGTATTTT. Together with reference TRBV7-2 and TRBJ2-3, the CDR3 gives the full variable domain: GAGVSQSPSNKVTEKGKDVELRCDPISGHTALYWYRQSLGQGLEFLIYFQGNSAPDKSGLPSDRFSAERTGGSVSTLTIQRTQQEDSAVYLCASSSPPPGATDTQYFGPGTRLTVL.

This chain joins TRBV6-5 and TRBJ1-1; the D is unclear. The length of the CDR3 is 15 residues. V lost 0 bases to trimming and J lost 5 bases, with 13 bases between them. Germline V gene lookup returns CDR1 MNHEY and CDR2 SVGAGI. The CDR3 nucleotides are TGTGCCAGCAGTTACTCGATGGGCGGGAAAACTGAAGCTTTCTTT. This gives the protein CASSYSMGGKTEAFF.

The chain has TRBV5-5 and TRBJ2-7; 8 nucleotides match TRBD1. Losses at the gene ends were 0 bases for V and 4 bases for J; bases not matched to a gene: 12. The CDR3 totals 17 residues. Germline CDR1 SGHKS, CDR2 YYEKEE (reference sequence). CDR3 amino acids: CASSLGTGNFNGYEQYF. The CDR3 nucleotides are TGTGCCAGCAGCTTGGGGACAGGGAACTTTAACGGATACGAGCAGTACTTC.

This clone was seen more than once but under ten times. The chain couples TRBV6-1 to TRBJ2-7; possibly TRBD2 for D (6 bases). Germline CDR1 MNHNS, CDR2 SASEGT. The ends were cut back, 5 bases at V and 0 bases at J, with 14 bases in the middle. This CDR3 spans 15 amino acids. CDR3 protein: CASSSRWDSSYEQYF. CDR3 DNA: TGTGCCAGCAGTTCCCGCTGGGACTCCTCCTACGAGCAGTACTTC.

The chain joins TRBV6-5 to TRBJ2-7, with D hard to call. V was shortened by 0 bases and J by 7 bases, with 10 bases between the two germline ends. The CDR3 covers 13 residues. Germline loops: CDR1 MNHEY, CDR2 SVGAGI. The CDR3 is CASSYSIRGEQYF. Here the CDR3 DNA reads TGTGCCAGCAGTTACTCGATTCGAGGAGAGCAGTACTTC.

This clone was counted once. The chain employs TRBV12-5 and TRBJ2-3, with D perhaps being TRBD1 or TRBD2 (5 bases each). Trimming took 0 bases from V and 1 from J, leaving 5 bases between them. This CDR3 is 14 amino acids long. CDR1 and CDR2 (germline): LGHNT, FRNRAP. CDR3 bases: TGTGCTAGTGGTTTGGTGGGGGGCACAGATACGCAGTATTTT. Translation: CASGLVGGTDTQYF.

This chain links TRBV18 with TRBJ1-2, with TRBD1 identical over 12 bases. J was trimmed by 4 bases and V by 3 bases; bases with no gene match: 3. Germline V gene data show CDR1 as KGHSH and CDR2 as LQKENI. This CDR3 has 15 residues. CDR3 bases: TGTGCCAGCTCACCTGGGACAGGGGGCGTCTATGGCTACACCTTC. Translation gives CASSPGTGGVYGYTF.

The gene calls are TRBV15 and TRBJ2-7; 9 bases are shared with TRBD1. From germline, CDR1 is LNHNV and CDR2 YYDKDF (reference sequence). This CDR3 region has 16 residues. V was pared by 1 base and J by 7 bases, with 11 bases of the junction left unmatched. CDR3 nucleotide sequence: TGTGCCACCAGCAGAGGAGTTAAAGAGACAGGGGGTGAGCAGTACTTC. This sequence encodes CATSRGVKETGGEQYF.

The CDR3 sequence: CASSQALNQETQYF. In DNA form, the CDR3 reads TGTGCCAGCAGCCAAGCTCTTAACCAAGAGACCCAGTACTTC. This sequence joins TRBV14 and TRBJ2-5; D unresolved. Germline V gives CDR1 SGHDN, CDR2 FVKESK. With 1 base removed from V and 0 bases from J, the gap between germline ends came to 6 bases. This CDR3 is built from 14 residues.

The chain joins TRBV4-1 to TRBJ1-4; 9 nucleotides match TRBD1. CDR3 length equals 15 residues. Germline loops: CDR1 MGHRA, CDR2 YSYEKL. V shed 4 bases, J shed 6 bases, and the junction held 6 bases outside the gene matches. The CDR3 region is CASSRNRGPDEKLFF. The DNA for the CDR3 is TGCGCCAGCAGCCGGAACAGGGGGCCGGATGAAAAACTGTTTTTT.

The chain uses TRBV19 and TRBJ2-5; the D gene is possibly TRBD1 (6 bases). This CDR3 region has 13 residues. Germline V gene sequence: CDR1 LNHDA, CDR2 SQIVND (reference sequence). V shed 3 bases and J shed 8 bases, with 13 bases lying between them. The CDR3, as DNA: TGTGCCAGTAGTATCACAGGGTCACATACCCAGTACTTC. Translating gives CASSITGSHTQYF.

This clone came up once. The chain couples TRBV28 to TRBJ1-2; 10 nucleotides align to TRBD1. CDR3 length: 14 residues. After removal of 11 bases from V and 4 bases from J, the junction contained 10 bases not matched to a gene. Germline CDR1 reads MDHEN; CDR2 reads SYDVKM. CDR3 nucleotides: TGTGCCTCCAGCCGGGACAGGGGAGTCTATGGCTACACCTTC. Amino acid sequence: CASSRDRGVYGYTF.

This clone came up a few times. The genes are TRBV5-1 and TRBJ2-7; TRBD1 matches at 7 bases. The V gene's germline CDR1 is SGHRS and CDR2 YFSETQ. The ends lost 7 bases at V and 3 bases at J; junction bases unmatched: 13. The CDR3 runs 15 residues. The CDR3 nucleotides are TGCGCCAGCCGACTCAGCCCGGGACAGTACTACGAGCAGTACTTC. It codes for CASRLSPGQYYEQYF.